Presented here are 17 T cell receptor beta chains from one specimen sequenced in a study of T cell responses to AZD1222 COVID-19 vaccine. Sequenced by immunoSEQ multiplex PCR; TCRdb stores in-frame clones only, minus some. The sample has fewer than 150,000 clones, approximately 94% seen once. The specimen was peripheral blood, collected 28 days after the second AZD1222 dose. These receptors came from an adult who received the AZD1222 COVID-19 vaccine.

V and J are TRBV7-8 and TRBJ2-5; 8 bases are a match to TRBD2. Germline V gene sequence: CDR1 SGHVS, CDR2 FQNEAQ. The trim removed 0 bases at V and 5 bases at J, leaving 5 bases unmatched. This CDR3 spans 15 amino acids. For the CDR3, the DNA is TGTGCCAGCAGCTTAGCAGCGGGGGCTTTCGAGACCCAGTACTTC. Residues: CASSLAAGAFETQYF.

In DNA, the CDR3 is TGCGCCAGCGGGGACAGGCAAGAGACCCAGTACTTC. It codes for CASGDRQETQYF. The J gene is TRBJ2-5, the V gene TRBV10-2, with 8 bases that match TRBD1. The CDR3 sequence is 12 residues long. Trimming cost V 8 bases and J 2 bases; bases outside gene matches: 1. From germline, CDR1 is WSHSY and CDR2 SAAADI.

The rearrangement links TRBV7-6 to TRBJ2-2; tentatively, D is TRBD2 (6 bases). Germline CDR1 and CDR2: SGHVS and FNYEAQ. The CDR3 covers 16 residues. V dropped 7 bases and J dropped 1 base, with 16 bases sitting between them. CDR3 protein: CASTATGTLNTGELFF. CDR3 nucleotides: TGTGCCAGCACTGCTACCGGGACTTTGAACACCGGGGAGCTGTTTTTT.

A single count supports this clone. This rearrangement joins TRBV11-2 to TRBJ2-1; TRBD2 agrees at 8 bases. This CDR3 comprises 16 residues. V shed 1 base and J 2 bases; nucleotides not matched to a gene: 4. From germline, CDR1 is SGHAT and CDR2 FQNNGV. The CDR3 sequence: CASSLVLAGPYNEQFF. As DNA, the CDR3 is TGTGCCAGCAGCTTAGTTTTAGCGGGGCCCTACAATGAGCAGTTCTTC.

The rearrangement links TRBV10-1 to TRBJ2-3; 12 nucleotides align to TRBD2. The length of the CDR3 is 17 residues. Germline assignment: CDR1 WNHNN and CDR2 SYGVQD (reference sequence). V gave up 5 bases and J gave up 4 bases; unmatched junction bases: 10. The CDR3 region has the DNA TGCGCCAGCAGTCCTAGCGGGGGGGCCGTTGGGGCAGATACGCAGTATTTT. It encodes CASSPSGGAVGADTQYF.

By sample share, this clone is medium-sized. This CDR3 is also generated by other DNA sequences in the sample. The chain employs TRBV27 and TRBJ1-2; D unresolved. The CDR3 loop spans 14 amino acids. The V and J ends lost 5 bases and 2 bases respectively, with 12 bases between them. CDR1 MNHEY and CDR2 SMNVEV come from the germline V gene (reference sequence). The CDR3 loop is CASSLQGGNYGYTF. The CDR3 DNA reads TGTGCCAGCAGTCTCCAAGGCGGAAACTATGGCTACACCTTC.

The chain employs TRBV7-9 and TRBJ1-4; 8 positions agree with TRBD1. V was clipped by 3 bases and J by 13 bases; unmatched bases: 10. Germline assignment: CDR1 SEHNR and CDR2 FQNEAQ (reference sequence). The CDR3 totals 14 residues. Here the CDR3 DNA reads TGTGCCAGCAGCTTCCGACAGGGGCCTTCTCTACTGTTTTTT. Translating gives CASSFRQGPSLLFF.

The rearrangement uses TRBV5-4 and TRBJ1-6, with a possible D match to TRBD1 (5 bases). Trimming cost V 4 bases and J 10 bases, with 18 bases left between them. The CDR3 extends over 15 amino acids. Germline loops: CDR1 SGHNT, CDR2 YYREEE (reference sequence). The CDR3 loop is CASSIGGGDESPLHF. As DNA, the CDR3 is TGTGCCAGCAGCATCGGCGGGGGGGACGAGTCACCCCTCCACTTT.

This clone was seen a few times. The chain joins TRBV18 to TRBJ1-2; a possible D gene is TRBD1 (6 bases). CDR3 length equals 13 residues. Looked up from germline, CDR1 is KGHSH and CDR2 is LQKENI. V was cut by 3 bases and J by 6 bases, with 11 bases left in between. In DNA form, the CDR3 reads TGTGCCAGCTCACCCCAGGAGGGGGATGGCTACACCTTC. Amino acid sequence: CASSPQEGDGYTF.

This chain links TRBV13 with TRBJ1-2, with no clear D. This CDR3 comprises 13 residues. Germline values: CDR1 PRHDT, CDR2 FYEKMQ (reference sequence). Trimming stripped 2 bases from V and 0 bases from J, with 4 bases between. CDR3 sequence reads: CASSLRPNYGYTF. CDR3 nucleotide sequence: TGTGCCAGCAGCTTAAGGCCTAACTATGGCTACACCTTC.

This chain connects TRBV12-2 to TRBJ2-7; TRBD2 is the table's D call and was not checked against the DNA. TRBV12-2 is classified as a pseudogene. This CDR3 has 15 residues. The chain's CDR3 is CASRLKTGGTYEQYF. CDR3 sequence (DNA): TGTGCAAGTCGCTTAAAGACGGGAGGGACCTACGAGCAGTACTTC.

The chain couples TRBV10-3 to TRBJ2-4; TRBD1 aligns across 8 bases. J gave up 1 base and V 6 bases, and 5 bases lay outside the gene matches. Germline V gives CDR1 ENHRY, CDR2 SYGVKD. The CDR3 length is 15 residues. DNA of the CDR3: TGTGCCATCAGCTTGGACAGGGAGGCCAAAAACATTCAGTACTTC. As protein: CAISLDREAKNIQYF.

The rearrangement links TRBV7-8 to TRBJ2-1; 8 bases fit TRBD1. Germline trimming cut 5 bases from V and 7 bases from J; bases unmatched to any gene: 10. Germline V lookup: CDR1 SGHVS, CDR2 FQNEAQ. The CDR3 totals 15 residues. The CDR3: CASSPHDRGLNEQFF. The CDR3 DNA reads TGTGCCAGCAGCCCACATGACAGGGGTTTGAATGAGCAGTTCTTC.

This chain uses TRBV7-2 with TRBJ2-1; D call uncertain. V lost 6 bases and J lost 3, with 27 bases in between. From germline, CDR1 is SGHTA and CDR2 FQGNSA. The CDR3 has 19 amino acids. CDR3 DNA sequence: TGTGCCAGCAGTTTCCGGCCAGCGCCTCCAGGTCAACTCTACAATGAGCAGTTCTTC. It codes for CASSFRPAPPGQLYNEQFF.

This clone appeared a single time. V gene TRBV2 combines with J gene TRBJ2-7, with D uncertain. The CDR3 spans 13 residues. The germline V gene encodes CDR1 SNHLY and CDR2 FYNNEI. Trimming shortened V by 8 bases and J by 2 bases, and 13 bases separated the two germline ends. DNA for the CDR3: TGTGCCAGCTCCCCCTTCCGAACCTACGAGCAGTACTTC. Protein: CASSPFRTYEQYF.

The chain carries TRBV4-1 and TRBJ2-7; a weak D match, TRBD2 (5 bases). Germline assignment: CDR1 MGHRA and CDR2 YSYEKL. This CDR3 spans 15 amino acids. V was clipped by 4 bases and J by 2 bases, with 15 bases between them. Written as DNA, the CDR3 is TGCGCCAGCAGCCTCTCTTCGGACTTCCCCTACGAGCAGTACTTC. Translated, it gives CASSLSSDFPYEQYF.

The CDR3 spells CASSKPPPGGSGEGTEAFF. CDR3 DNA sequence: TGTGCCAGTAGTAAACCCCCTCCAGGGGGAAGTGGAGAGGGGACTGAAGCTTTCTTT. The chain is built from TRBV19 and TRBJ1-1, with 7 bases identical to TRBD1. The germline V gene has CDR1 LNHDA and CDR2 SQIVND (reference sequence). The junction had 22 bases not matched to a gene; V was cut back by 4 bases and J by 5 bases. The CDR3 extends over 19 amino acids. Full variable domain (remainder filled in from reference TRBV19 and TRBJ1-1): DGGITQSPKYLFRKEGQNVTLSCEQNLNHDAMYWYRQDPGQGLRLIYYSQIVNDFQKGDIAEGYSVSREKKESFPLTVTSAQKNPTAFYLCASSKPPPGGSGEGTEAFFGQGTRLTVV.